Presented here are 24 T cell receptor beta chains from one specimen sequenced in a study of cytomegalovirus exposure and HLA in healthy donors. PCR employed 60 Vbeta and 13 Jbeta primers. Profiled with immunoSEQ multiplex PCR; TCRdb holds only in-frame clones, not every one. The sample includes some 160,000 clones, 70% to 85% of them seen just once. Input material: PBMCs. The receptors were sampled from a woman in her thirties in good health and CMV-seronegative.

The chain links TRBV10-3 to TRBJ2-3; the D gene is possibly TRBD2 (5 bases). Between the trimmed V and J ends, which lost 0 bases and 2 bases, there was a span of 15 bases. There are 17 residues in the CDR3. Germline CDR1 is ENHRY and CDR2 is SYGVKD. CDR3 DNA sequence: TGTGCCATCAGTGAGTCTCGCGGGCCCGCCAACACAGATACGCAGTATTTT. Its protein product is CAISESRGPANTDTQYF.

The chain couples TRBV6-6 to TRBJ2-5; 7 bases are shared with TRBD2. After removal of 2 bases from V and 0 bases from J, the junction contained 6 bases not matched to a gene. Germline-derived CDR1 and CDR2 are MNHNY and SVGAGI (reference sequence). This CDR3 is built from 16 residues. The CDR3 loop is CASSYTSAMNQETQYF. CDR3 nucleotide sequence: TGTGCCAGCAGTTACACTAGCGCCATGAACCAAGAGACCCAGTACTTC.

This clone has a handful of counts. The chain uses TRBV5-6 and TRBJ2-5, with TRBD2 matching 8 bases. V lost 2 bases and J lost 5; bases outside the gene matches: 2. Germline assignment: CDR1 SGHDT and CDR2 YYEEEE. The CDR3 length is 13 residues. This CDR3 reads CASSLIAGETQYF. The CDR3 DNA reads TGTGCCAGCAGCTTAATAGCGGGGGAGACCCAGTACTTC.

The CDR3, as DNA: TGTGCCAGCAGTGAGGTACAGGGGGCTAACAATGAGCAGTTCTTC. Translating gives CASSEVQGANNEQFF. The rearrangement links TRBV6-4 to TRBJ2-1, with 9 bases fitting TRBD1. The trim removed 3 bases at V and 5 bases at J, leaving 5 bases unmatched. The CDR3 runs 15 residues. CDR1 MRHNA and CDR2 SNTAGT come from the germline V gene.

This clone has a single count. This chain joins TRBV19 and TRBJ1-5; unclear D gene. CDR3 length: 15 amino acids. Germline V lookup: CDR1 LNHDA, CDR2 SQIVND (reference sequence). V lost 4 bases and J lost 6, with 16 bases in between. CDR3: CASSREDGRGQPQHF. The CDR3 DNA is TGTGCCAGTAGTAGGGAGGACGGCCGAGGTCAGCCCCAGCATTTT.

With regard to this clone: One junction end does not reproduce the germline sequence, and a read error may be involved. CDR3 loop: CASSLVLAGGPREETQYF. CDR3 DNA: TGTGCTAGCAGCTTAGTTTTAGCGGGGGGGCCGAGGGAAGAGACCCAGTACTTC. The chain employs TRBV7-7 and TRBJ2-5, with TRBD2 matching over 11 bases. CDR3 length: 18 amino acids. CDR1 and CDR2 from the germline V gene are SSHAT and FNYEAQ (reference sequence).

The CDR3 is CASSLDRGNEKLFF. The CDR3 nucleotides are TGTGCCAGCAGCCTCGACAGGGGAAATGAAAAACTGTTTTTT. The chain carries TRBV9 and TRBJ1-4; 8 nucleotides line up with TRBD1. The CDR3 has 14 amino acids. Trimming took 4 bases from V and 5 from J; bases not matched to a gene: 4. Per the germline V gene, CDR1 is SGDLS and CDR2 is YYNGEE.

The chain is built from TRBV2 and TRBJ2-1; a possible D gene is TRBD2 (5 bases). Trimming left V 10 bases short and J 10 bases short, with 17 bases between. Per germline, CDR1 SNHLY and CDR2 FYNNEI. This CDR3 is built from 12 residues. For the CDR3, the DNA is TGTGCCACCAAGGGTCGGGGTTGGGAGCAGTTCTTC. It codes for CATKGRGWEQFF.

This sequence joins TRBV19 and TRBJ2-7; the D gene is possibly TRBD2 (5 bases). The germline gives CDR1 LNHDA, CDR2 SQIVND (reference sequence). The CDR3 runs 16 residues. V lost 0 bases to trimming and J lost 0 bases, with 12 bases between them. The CDR3 protein is CASSIEGGSVSYEQYF. CDR3 sequence (DNA): TGTGCCAGTAGTATAGAGGGTGGGAGCGTCTCCTACGAGCAGTACTTC.

The chain employs TRBV7-3 and TRBJ2-1; no firm D call. This CDR3 has 15 residues. Looked up from germline, CDR1 is SGHTA and CDR2 is FQGTGA. The ends were cut back, 2 bases at V and 4 bases at J, with 12 bases in the middle. The CDR3 DNA reads as TGTGCCAGCAGCTTAGGTGGCCCGGAGTACAATGAGCAGTTCTTC. This codes for CASSLGGPEYNEQFF.

This chain links TRBV6-1 with TRBJ1-5, with a tentative D call TRBD1 (6 bases). Germline V lookup: CDR1 MNHNS, CDR2 SASEGT. Trimming shortened V by 3 bases and J by 7 bases, and 10 bases separated the two germline ends. This CDR3 region has 13 residues. In DNA form, the CDR3 reads TGTGCCAGCAGTGACCCAGGGGTCCAGCCCCAGCATTTT. Encoded protein: CASSDPGVQPQHF.

The chain recombines TRBV15 with TRBJ2-7; D call uncertain. V lost 1 base and J 3 bases, leaving 16 bases between the germline ends. The germline CDR1 and CDR2 sequences are LNHNV and YYDKDF (reference sequence). CDR3 size: 16 residues. CDR3 sequence reads: CATSRAAAPLLYEQYF. CDR3 bases: TGTGCCACCAGCAGAGCGGCGGCACCCTTGCTCTACGAGCAGTACTTC.

This chain uses TRBV27 with TRBJ1-5; 7 bases align to TRBD1. The germline V gene encodes CDR1 MNHEY and CDR2 SMNVEV (reference sequence). The J segment lost 5 bases and the V segment lost 4 bases, leaving 2 bases of the junction unmatched. The CDR3 runs to 13 residues. The CDR3 coding sequence is TGTGCCAGCAGTTCACAGGGGTATCAGCCCCAGCATTTT. Translation: CASSSQGYQPQHF.

V and J are TRBV7-9 and TRBJ1-2; no definite D call. Looked up from germline, CDR1 is SEHNR and CDR2 is FQNEAQ (reference sequence). The CDR3 sequence is 14 residues long. V was pared by 1 base and J by 7 bases, with 13 bases between. The CDR3 nucleotides read TGTGCCAGCAGCTTAGGTGCGGGGTCCCTTGGCTACACCTTC. It codes for CASSLGAGSLGYTF.

This clone has only a few counts. The rearrangement links TRBV28 to TRBJ1-1; D ambiguous. The CDR3 is 14 amino acids. Germline V CDR1 and CDR2: MDHEN, SYDVKM. V shed 3 bases and J shed 10 bases, with 18 bases lying between them. The CDR3 protein is CASSLPLPAGGAFF. The CDR3 DNA reads TGTGCCAGCAGTTTGCCTCTCCCGGCCGGAGGAGCTTTCTTT. The complete variable domain, with remaining parts taken from reference TRBV28 and TRBJ1-1, reads DVKVTQSSRYLVKRTGEKVFLECVQDMDHENMFWYRQDPGLGLRLIYFSYDVKMKEKGDIPEGYSVSREKKERFSLILESASTNQTSMYLCASSLPLPAGGAFFGQGTRLTVV.

The rearrangement uses TRBV19 and TRBJ1-5; D possibly corresponds to TRBD1 (5 bases). The CDR3 is 13 amino acids. The V gene lost 3 bases and the J gene lost 4 bases, with 7 bases spanning the gap. CDR1 is LNHDA and CDR2 is SQIVND in the germline V gene (reference sequence). The CDR3: CASSISGNQPQHF. The CDR3 bases are TGTGCCAGTAGTATCTCAGGGAATCAGCCCCAGCATTTT.

This clone has a handful of counts. The chain is built from TRBV30 and TRBJ1-1, with a weak D call TRBD1 (5 bases). The V and J ends lost 7 bases and 0 bases respectively, with 12 bases between them. Germline-derived CDR1 and CDR2 are GTSNPN and SVGIG (reference sequence). The CDR3 loop spans 13 amino acids. CDR3 protein: CAFRQRMNTEAFF. CDR3 bases: TGTGCCTTCAGACAGAGAATGAACACTGAAGCTTTCTTT.

The chain couples TRBV2 to TRBJ2-7; no clear D gene. The CDR3 is 12 residues long. With 5 bases removed from V and 4 bases from J, the gap between germline ends came to 9 bases. Germline V CDR1 and CDR2: SNHLY, FYNNEI. The CDR3 sequence is CASSLVGYEQYF. The DNA of the CDR3 is TGTGCCAGCAGTCTTGTCGGTTACGAGCAGTACTTC.

The gene calls are TRBV19 and TRBJ2-1, with 12 positions matching TRBD2. V shed 9 bases, J shed 0 bases, and the junction held 12 bases outside the gene matches. The CDR3 is made up of 18 amino acids. The V gene's germline CDR1 is LNHDA and CDR2 SQIVND (reference sequence). Here the CDR3 reads CARGGTSGFPCSYNEQFF. In nucleotides, the CDR3 is TGTGCCAGGGGGGGGACTAGCGGGTTCCCTTGCTCCTACAATGAGCAGTTCTTC.

The V call is TRBV5-1, the J call TRBJ2-5, with a possible D match to TRBD2 (5 bases). The assigned J gene may be wrong: the sequence end matches TRBJ2-7 better. In germline, CDR1 is SGHRS, CDR2 YFSETQ. The CDR3 consists of 15 residues. CDR3 DNA: TGCGCCAGCAGCTTGGCGGGAAGTAGGTCCTACGAGCAGTACTTC. Amino acid sequence: CASSLAGSRSYEQYF.

This sequence joins TRBV7-9 and TRBJ1-1, with D uncertain. Germline-derived CDR1 and CDR2 are SEHNR and FQNEAQ (reference sequence). This CDR3 spans 15 amino acids. Between the trimmed V and J ends, which lost 2 bases and 0 bases, there was a span of 10 bases. The CDR3 loop reads CASSLPPGLNTEAFF. Here the CDR3 DNA reads TGTGCCAGCAGCTTACCCCCGGGTCTGAACACTGAAGCTTTCTTT.

This clone was seen only a few times. This sequence joins TRBV7-3 and TRBJ2-5; no clear D gene. The CDR3 is 13 amino acids. Germline V gives CDR1 SGHTA, CDR2 FQGTGA. Deletions cut 7 bases from V and 5 bases from J, with 14 bases between. The CDR3 nucleotides are TGTGCCAGCACAGCGTCGGTCGGGGAGACCCAGTACTTC. This codes for CASTASVGETQYF.

The chain combines TRBV15 with TRBJ1-1; a possible D gene is TRBD1 (5 bases). V lost 3 bases and J 1 base, leaving 18 bases between the germline ends. CDR1 and CDR2 from the germline V gene are LNHNV and YYDKDF (reference sequence). The CDR3 has 17 residues. The CDR3 is CATSRPGGDLSNTEAFF. In nucleotides, the CDR3 is TGTGCCACCAGCAGGCCGGGGGGGGACTTGTCGAACACTGAAGCTTTCTTT.

Here the CDR3 reads CASSEHGSGANVLTF. The CDR3 DNA reads TGTGCCAGCAGTGAACATGGCTCTGGGGCCAACGTCCTGACTTTC. The rearrangement uses TRBV6-4 and TRBJ2-6; D not resolved. The CDR3 is made up of 15 amino acids. Germline V gene lookup returns CDR1 MRHNA and CDR2 SNTAGT. Trimming removed 3 bases at V and 0 bases at J, with 6 bases between.